The present entry profiles one T cell receptor (beta chain) with its context. Per the original methods: Amplified reference gene primers provided the basis for estimating nucleated cell counts. The repertoire was sequenced with immunoSEQ multiplex PCR; TCRdb's copy has only in-frame clones and lacks some. From that table come the V and J calls and clone size; the DNA was used to work out D and trimming. The data hold 100,000 or so clones, with approximately 83% observed a single time. This sample was included in a study of blood T cell repertoires in COVID-19. About the research overall: PBMCs, B-cell-depleted T cells, or T cells provided the cDNA or gDNA that made up the material.

With 4 bases clipped from V and 0 bases from J, the junction kept 6 bases outside the gene matches. Germline lookup yields CDR1 WSHSY and CDR2 SAAADI. The length of the CDR3 is 16 residues. The TCR comes from a man aged 45-65 years with acute or convalescent COVID-19. This chain joins TRBV10-2 and TRBJ2-3; 8 nucleotides agree with TRBD1. The sample comprised peripheral blood. The CDR3 DNA sequence: TGCGCCAGCAGTGCGGGACAGGAAGGTAGCACAGATACGCAGTATTTT. This encodes CASSAGQEGSTDTQYF.